The clone carrying this T cell receptor (beta chain) has at least ten counts. The data stem from a study of T cells in Graves' hyperthyroidism and ophthalmopathy. The investigators amplified TCR beta CDR3 regions from RNA transcripts. The primer set for the first-round RT-PCR of the TCR CDR3 was HTBI. MiXCR, run by TCRdb on the multiplex PCR reads, gives a single entry per CDR3 protein. The table records nearly 250,000 distinct CDR3 sequences, 24% of them present only once. Trimming took 4 bases from V and 1 from J, leaving 11 bases between them. Germline CDR1 SQVTM, CDR2 ANQGSEA. CDR3 length: 13 residues.

Sequenced input: blood. The sequence was collected from a woman aged 40-49 years with Graves' ophthalmopathy. This rearrangement joins TRBV29-1 to TRBJ2-7; a weak D match, TRBD2 (6 bases). The CDR3 DNA sequence: TGCAGCGTTGTAGCGGCTTTTTCCTACGAGCAGTACTTC. Residues: CSVVAAFSYEQYF.